This T cell receptor (beta chain) originates from a study of cytomegalovirus exposure and HLA in healthy donors. The CDR3 length is 12 residues. Trimming took off 5 bases at V and 8 bases at J, with 12 bases between the two ends. The germline CDR1 and CDR2 sequences are PRHDT and FYEKMQ (reference sequence). PCR primers comprised 60 Vbeta and 13 Jbeta primers. The assay was immunoSEQ multiplex PCR, and TCRdb's table has in-frame clones only and misses some. This table holds some 170,000 clones, roughly 76% found once. This chain joins TRBV13 and TRBJ1-2, with a possible D match to TRBD1 (6 bases). This TCR was sampled from a woman in her late teens or twenties in good health and CMV-seropositive. Material for sequencing was PBMCs. CDR3 sequence reads: CASSPQGRGYTF. In DNA form, the CDR3 reads TGTGCCAGCAGCCCGCAGGGGAGAGGCTACACCTTC.